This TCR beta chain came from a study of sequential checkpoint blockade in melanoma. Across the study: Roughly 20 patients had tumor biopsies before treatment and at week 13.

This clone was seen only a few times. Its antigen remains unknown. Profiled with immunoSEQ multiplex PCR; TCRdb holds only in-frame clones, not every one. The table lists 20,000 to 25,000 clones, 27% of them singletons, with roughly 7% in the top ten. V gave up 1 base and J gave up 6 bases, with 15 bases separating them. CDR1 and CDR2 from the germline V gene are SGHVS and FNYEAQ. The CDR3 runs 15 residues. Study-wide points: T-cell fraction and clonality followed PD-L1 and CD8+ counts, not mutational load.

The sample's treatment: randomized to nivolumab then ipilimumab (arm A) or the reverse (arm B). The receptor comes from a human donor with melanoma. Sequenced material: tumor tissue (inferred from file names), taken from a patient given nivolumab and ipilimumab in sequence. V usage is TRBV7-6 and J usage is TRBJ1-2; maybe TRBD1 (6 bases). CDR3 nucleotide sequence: TGTGCCAGCAGCTTAGGGTACAGGGTATCGGATGGCTACACCTTC. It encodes CASSLGYRVSDGYTF.